A single sample is the source of the 32 T cell receptor beta chains below, sequenced in a study of blood T cells in healthy people across ages. Next came a second PCR, run for roughly 7 to 12 cycles, which used a sample-barcoded 5' primer along with a J-beta primer mix. From the 5' RACE reads, TCRdb called clonotypes with MiXCR, one entry per CDR3 protein. This sample has 650,000 to 900,000 distinct CDR3 sequences, with about 62% found just once. What was sequenced was blood. These receptors were obtained from a man aged 25 to 40 in good health.

This chain's CDR3 is CSARRRTGNSNQPQHF. Here the CDR3 DNA reads TGCAGTGCTAGACGAAGGACAGGAAATAGCAATCAGCCCCAGCATTTT. The V call is TRBV20-1, the J call TRBJ1-5, with TRBD1 identical over 7 bases. Trimming at V came to 2 bases and at J to 0 bases, leaving 7 bases not matched to a gene. This CDR3 comprises 16 residues. Germline V lookup: CDR1 DFQATT, CDR2 SNEGSKA (reference sequence).

This clonotype came up a few times. The chain joins TRBV12-3 or TRBV12-4 to TRBJ1-1, with D hard to call. CDR3 length equals 14 residues. V was trimmed by 5 bases and J by 1 base, leaving 11 bases between them. This chain's CDR3 is CASSTTPRNTEAFF. In DNA form, the CDR3 reads TGTGCCAGCAGTACAACCCCGAGGAACACTGAAGCTTTCTTT.

V is TRBV20-1 and J is TRBJ1-5; possibly TRBD1 for D (5 bases). The CDR3 runs to 13 residues. CDR1 DFQATT and CDR2 SNEGSKA come from the germline V gene (reference sequence). The CDR3 bases are TGCAGCGCTGGGGGGGTGAGCAATCAGCCCCAGCATTTT. Amino acids: CSAGGVSNQPQHF.

The chain couples TRBV20-1 to TRBJ2-3; D uncertain. V lost 0 bases and J lost 4, with 8 bases in between. The CDR3 length is 13 residues. In germline, CDR1 is DFQATT, CDR2 SNEGSKA (reference sequence). CDR3 bases: TGCAGTGCTAGAGACCATTGGTCAGATACGCAGTATTTT. Protein: CSARDHWSDTQYF.

The rearrangement uses TRBV20-1 and TRBJ1-2; possible D gene TRBD1, 6 bases. This CDR3 has 16 residues. Trimming stripped 3 bases from V and 4 bases from J, with 21 bases between. CDR1 and CDR2 (germline): DFQATT, SNEGSKA (reference sequence). In DNA form, the CDR3 reads TGCAGTGCTAGCCGAGCGGGGGGGCAGGAAATCTATGGCTACACCTTC. This gives the protein CSASRAGGQEIYGYTF.

The J gene is TRBJ2-3, the V gene TRBV20-1; unclear D gene. This CDR3 comprises 11 residues. Germline lookup yields CDR1 DFQATT and CDR2 SNEGSKA (reference sequence). V was cut by 1 base and J by 5 bases, with 4 bases left in between. CDR3 loop: CSARGLDTQYF. In DNA form, the CDR3 reads TGCAGTGCTAGAGGGCTAGATACGCAGTATTTT.

This clonotype was observed once. The rearrangement uses TRBV20-1 and TRBJ2-1; 11 nucleotides agree with TRBD2. There are 15 residues in the CDR3. The germline V gene has CDR1 DFQATT and CDR2 SNEGSKA (reference sequence). V trimming: 3 bases; J trimming: 7 bases; junction bases outside the gene matches: 8. The CDR3 region is CSASTRLAGWNEQFF. In DNA form, the CDR3 reads TGCAGTGCTAGTACTAGACTAGCGGGGTGGAATGAGCAGTTCTTC.

The rearrangement uses TRBV20-1 and TRBJ2-3; the match to TRBD2 covers 9 bases. V shed 1 base and J 2 bases; nucleotides not matched to a gene: 7. The CDR3 runs 16 residues. CDR1 DFQATT and CDR2 SNEGSKA come from the germline V gene (reference sequence). For the CDR3, the DNA is TGCAGTGCTAGAGGCGGACTAGCGCCTGCCACAGATACGCAGTATTTT. This sequence encodes CSARGGLAPATDTQYF.

The chain recombines TRBV29-1 with TRBJ2-7; a possible D gene is TRBD2 (5 bases). The ends were cut back, 0 bases at V and 2 bases at J, with 11 bases in the middle. The CDR3 runs to 14 residues. Per germline, CDR1 SQVTM and CDR2 ANQGSEA. The DNA of the CDR3 is TGCAGCGTTGAAGAGGGCGGGCCCCCCTACGAGCAGTACTTC. Translation gives CSVEEGGPPYEQYF.

CDR3 nucleotides: TGTGCCAGCAGTTTAGGGTTGACCCAGTACTTC. The encoded protein is CASSLGLTQYF. The chain uses TRBV12-3 or TRBV12-4 and TRBJ2-5; D call uncertain. The CDR3 is 11 residues long. V was shortened by 1 base and J by 7 bases, with 4 bases between the two germline ends.

The chain is built from TRBV7-9 and TRBJ1-2; D gene ambiguous. The CDR3 is made up of 13 amino acids. The V gene lost 5 bases and the J gene lost 5 bases, with 12 bases spanning the gap. Germline CDR1 is SEHNR and CDR2 is FQNEAQ (reference sequence). CDR3 loop: CASSAANLYGYTF. CDR3 DNA: TGTGCCAGCAGCGCGGCCAACTTGTATGGCTACACCTTC.

This rearrangement joins TRBV12-3 or TRBV12-4 to TRBJ1-1; tentative D call: TRBD1 (5 bases). Trimming took off 6 bases at V and 4 bases at J, with 18 bases between the two ends. CDR3 length equals 15 residues. CDR3 nucleotides: TGTGCCAGCAGCCACCATGGGGGGGGGACCACTGAAGCTTTCTTT. This codes for CASSHHGGGTTEAFF.

The chain links TRBV20-1 to TRBJ2-3; D possibly corresponds to TRBD1 (5 bases). The CDR3 totals 15 residues. V was shortened by 5 bases and J by 0 bases, with 15 bases between the two germline ends. Per germline, CDR1 DFQATT and CDR2 SNEGSKA (reference sequence). CDR3 loop: CSAPGQISSTDTQYF. The CDR3 DNA reads TGCAGTGCTCCAGGGCAGATATCTAGCACAGATACGCAGTATTTT.

Written as DNA, the CDR3 is TGTGCCAGCAGCTTACACGGGGCCCGAGGAAACATTCAGTACTTC. Its protein is CASSLHGARGNIQYF. V is TRBV7-9 and J is TRBJ2-4, with D perhaps assigned TRBD1 or TRBD2 (5 bases each). Trimming removed 2 bases from V and 6 bases from J, with 14 bases in between. This CDR3 contains 15 residues. In germline, CDR1 is SEHNR, CDR2 FQNEAQ (reference sequence).

V usage is TRBV6-2 or TRBV6-3 and J usage is TRBJ2-3; 11 bases align to TRBD2. Germline loops: CDR1 MNHEY, CDR2 SVGEGT. The CDR3 length is 18 residues. The J segment lost 5 bases and the V segment lost 6 bases, leaving 16 bases of the junction unmatched. CDR3 nucleotide sequence: TGTGCCAGCAGCCTCCCGGGACTAGCGGTCCCAGAGGGAGATACGCAGTATTTT. This gives the protein CASSLPGLAVPEGDTQYF.

This clonotype was recorded a few times. This sequence joins TRBV7-6 and TRBJ1-4; a possible D gene is TRBD1 (5 bases). CDR1 and CDR2 from the germline V gene are SGHVS and FNYEAQ. The length of the CDR3 is 14 residues. Trimming removed 5 bases at V and 8 bases at J, with 15 bases between. CDR3: CASSPGPTREKLFF. The CDR3 nucleotides are TGTGCCAGCAGCCCGGGGCCAACGAGGGAAAAACTGTTTTTT.

A few counts support this clonotype. The V call is TRBV6-2 or TRBV6-3, the J call TRBJ1-5, with 12 bases identical to TRBD1. V dropped 3 bases and J dropped 1; count of bases not matched to a gene: 13. The CDR3 is 20 amino acids. Germline loops: CDR1 MNHEY, CDR2 SVGEGT. The CDR3 protein is CASSYGAGTGGFLSNQPQHF. The CDR3 DNA sequence: TGTGCCAGCAGTTATGGTGCCGGGACAGGGGGCTTTTTGAGCAATCAGCCCCAGCATTTT.

The V gene is TRBV7-6, the J gene TRBJ2-1; D remains ambiguous. CDR1 SGHVS and CDR2 FNYEAQ come from the germline V gene. This CDR3 spans 13 amino acids. The V and J ends lost 2 bases and 8 bases respectively, with 10 bases between them. CDR3 sequence: CASSLKGNHEQFF. For the CDR3, the DNA is TGTGCCAGCAGCTTAAAGGGAAACCATGAGCAGTTCTTC.

This clonotype was recorded a few times. This chain uses TRBV28 with TRBJ2-4; possibly TRBD2 for D (6 bases). V dropped 8 bases and J dropped 13 bases, with 18 bases sitting between them. Looked up from germline, CDR1 is MDHEN and CDR2 is SYDVKM. The CDR3 runs 12 residues. The DNA of the CDR3 is TGTGCCAGCCTGGCTAAATGGGGGGAGCAGTACTTC. Protein sequence: CASLAKWGEQYF. Together with reference TRBV28 and TRBJ2-4, the CDR3 gives the full variable domain: DVKVTQSSRYLVKRTGEKVFLECVQDMDHENMFWYRQDPGLGLRLIYFSYDVKMKEKGDIPEGYSVSREKKERFSLILESASTNQTSMYLCASLAKWGEQYFGAGTRLSVL.

This clonotype was detected only a few times. The chain couples TRBV6-2 or TRBV6-3 to TRBJ2-1; 8 positions agree with TRBD2. Germline loops: CDR1 MNHEY, CDR2 SVGEGT. The V and J ends lost 0 bases and 15 bases, in that order; junction bases with no gene match: 4. The CDR3 spans 12 residues. CDR3 sequence reads: CASSYSGTSSFF. The CDR3 DNA follows: TGTGCCAGCAGTTACTCCGGGACTAGTTCGTTCTTC.

This chain connects TRBV6-2 or TRBV6-3 to TRBJ1-2, with D possibly being TRBD1 (6 bases). The CDR3 sequence is 14 residues long. V lost 2 bases to trimming and J lost 3 bases, with 10 bases between them. Germline V lookup: CDR1 MNHEY, CDR2 SVGEGT. The CDR3 loop reads CASSYIQGDYGYTF. The CDR3 region has the DNA TGTGCCAGCAGTTACATACAGGGAGACTATGGCTACACCTTC.

The chain has TRBV4-3 and TRBJ2-4; D unresolved. V lost 0 bases, J lost 4 bases, and 7 bases lay in between. Germline values: CDR1 LGHNA, CDR2 YSLEER. The CDR3 spans 14 residues. For the CDR3, the DNA is TGCGCCAGCAGCCAAGACTACGGGAAAAACATTCAGTACTTC. Translation gives CASSQDYGKNIQYF.

The V call is TRBV7-2, the J call TRBJ1-2; the match to TRBD1 covers 10 bases. The CDR3 is 14 amino acids. The ends lost 3 bases at V and 8 bases at J; junction bases unmatched: 6. From germline, CDR1 is SGHTA and CDR2 FQGNSA. The DNA of the CDR3 is TGTGCCAGCAGCTTCGGGACAGGGGTAGAGGGCTACACCTTC. Translating gives CASSFGTGVEGYTF.

The rearrangement links TRBV6-2 or TRBV6-3 to TRBJ2-1; 8 bases line up with TRBD2. The J call is doubtful: the DNA matches TRBJ2-7 better. The CDR3 sequence is 14 residues long. Per germline, CDR1 MNHEY and CDR2 SVGEGT. As DNA, the CDR3 is TGTGCCGGCCTCCGGGGGGGCCCCTACAATGAGCAGTACTTC. Protein: CAGLRGGPYNEQYF.

This chain connects TRBV9 to TRBJ2-5; D remains ambiguous. CDR3 size: 14 residues. Germline assignment: CDR1 SGDLS and CDR2 YYNGEE. The germline V and J ends were trimmed by 1 base and 1 base, with 8 bases remaining between them. The CDR3 is CASSVSPAQETQYF. In DNA, the CDR3 is TGTGCCAGCAGCGTATCGCCAGCCCAAGAGACCCAGTACTTC.

This clonotype has a handful of counts. V usage is TRBV28 and J usage is TRBJ2-7; 8 bases agree with TRBD2. Matching the DNA end better, TRBJ2-1 makes the J call doubtful. Germline V gene data show CDR1 as MDHEN and CDR2 as SYDVKM. This CDR3 spans 14 amino acids. This chain's CDR3 is CASSSVRGDNEQFF. CDR3 bases: TGTGCCAGCAGTTCGGTGCGGGGGGACAATGAGCAGTTCTTC.

This chain joins TRBV18 and TRBJ2-6; D not resolved. CDR3 length: 16 amino acids. V lost 2 bases to trimming and J lost 3 bases, with 11 bases between them. Per germline, CDR1 KGHSH and CDR2 LQKENI. This chain's CDR3 is CASSPSGGGGANVLTF. Written as DNA, the CDR3 is TGTGCCAGCTCACCAAGTGGTGGTGGTGGGGCCAACGTCCTGACTTTC.

The sample holds one count of this clonotype. The V and J genes are TRBV20-1 and TRBJ2-3, with TRBD1 identical over 9 bases. This CDR3 contains 14 residues. Germline V gene data show CDR1 as DFQATT and CDR2 as SNEGSKA (reference sequence). With 7 bases clipped from V and 2 bases from J, the junction kept 7 bases outside the gene matches. CDR3 region: CSVAQGATTDTQYF. CDR3 in DNA: TGCAGTGTTGCACAGGGGGCTACCACAGATACGCAGTATTTT.

This clonotype was found a few times. V and J are TRBV6-2 or TRBV6-3 and TRBJ2-1, with TRBD2 matching over 14 bases. Germline loops: CDR1 MNHEY, CDR2 SVGEGT. V lost 6 bases to trimming and J lost 4 bases; unmatched junction nucleotides: 8. The CDR3 spans 17 residues. The CDR3 region is CASSPRTSGGLYNEQFF. DNA of the CDR3: TGTGCCAGCAGCCCCCGGACTAGCGGGGGGCTATACAATGAGCAGTTCTTC.

This chain joins TRBV20-1 and TRBJ2-5, with 9 nucleotides matching TRBD2. Germline CDR1 reads DFQATT; CDR2 reads SNEGSKA (reference sequence). The V and J ends lost 0 bases and 2 bases, in that order; junction bases with no gene match: 22. This CDR3 spans 21 amino acids. The CDR3 sequence is CSARDVFSGLAGIGGQETQYF. In DNA, the CDR3 is TGCAGTGCTAGAGATGTTTTTTCGGGCCTAGCGGGGATCGGGGGACAAGAGACCCAGTACTTC.

The CDR3 DNA reads as TGTGCCAGCAGCGGAGGGTGGTCTACCTACAATGAGCAGTTCTTC. It codes for CASSGGWSTYNEQFF. The rearrangement uses TRBV7-3 and TRBJ2-1; TRBD2 might be the D (6 bases). Trimming took off 5 bases at V and 2 bases at J, with 13 bases between the two ends. The CDR3 totals 15 residues. Germline V lookup: CDR1 SGHTA, CDR2 FQGTGA.

This sequence joins TRBV6-2 or TRBV6-3 and TRBJ2-3, with D perhaps matching TRBD2 (5 bases). The CDR3 sequence is 14 residues long. The germline CDR1 and CDR2 sequences are MNHEY and SVGEGT. The V end lost 7 bases, the J end lost 4 bases, and 15 bases lay between the germline ends. CDR3 residues: CASTLPEVADTQYF. The CDR3 nucleotides are TGTGCCAGCACCCTTCCGGAGGTCGCAGATACGCAGTATTTT.